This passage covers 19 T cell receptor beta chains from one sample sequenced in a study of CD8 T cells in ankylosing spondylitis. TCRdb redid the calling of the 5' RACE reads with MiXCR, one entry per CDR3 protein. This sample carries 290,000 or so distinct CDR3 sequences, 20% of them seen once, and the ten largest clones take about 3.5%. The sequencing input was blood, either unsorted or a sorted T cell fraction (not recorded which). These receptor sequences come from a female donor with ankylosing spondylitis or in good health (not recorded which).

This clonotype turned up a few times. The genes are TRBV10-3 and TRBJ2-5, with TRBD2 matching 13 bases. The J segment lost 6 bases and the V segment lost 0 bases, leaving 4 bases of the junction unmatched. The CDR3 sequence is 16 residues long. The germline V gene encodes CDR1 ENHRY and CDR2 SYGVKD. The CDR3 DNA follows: TGTGCCATCAGTGAGTCCGGACTAGCGGGAGTTAAGACCCAGTACTTC. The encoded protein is CAISESGLAGVKTQYF.

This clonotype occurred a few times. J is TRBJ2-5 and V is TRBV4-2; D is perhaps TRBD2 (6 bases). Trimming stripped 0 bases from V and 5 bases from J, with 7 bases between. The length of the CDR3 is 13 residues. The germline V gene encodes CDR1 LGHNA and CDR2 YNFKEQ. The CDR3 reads CASSQDGGETQYF. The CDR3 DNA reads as TGTGCCAGCAGCCAAGATGGGGGGGAGACCCAGTACTTC.

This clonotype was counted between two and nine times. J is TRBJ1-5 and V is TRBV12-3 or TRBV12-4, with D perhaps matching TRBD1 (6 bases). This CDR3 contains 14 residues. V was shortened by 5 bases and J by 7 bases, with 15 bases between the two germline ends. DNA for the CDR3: TGTGCCAGCAGTCAGTGGACAGCGGAACAGCCCCAGCATTTT. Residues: CASSQWTAEQPQHF.

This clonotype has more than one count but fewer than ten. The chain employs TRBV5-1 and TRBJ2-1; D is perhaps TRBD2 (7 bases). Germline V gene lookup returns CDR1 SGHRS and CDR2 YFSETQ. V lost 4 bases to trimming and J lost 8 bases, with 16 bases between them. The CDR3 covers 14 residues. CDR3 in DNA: TGCGCCAGCAGCCCCCAAGGCGGGGGCTATGAGCAGTTCTTC. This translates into CASSPQGGGYEQFF.

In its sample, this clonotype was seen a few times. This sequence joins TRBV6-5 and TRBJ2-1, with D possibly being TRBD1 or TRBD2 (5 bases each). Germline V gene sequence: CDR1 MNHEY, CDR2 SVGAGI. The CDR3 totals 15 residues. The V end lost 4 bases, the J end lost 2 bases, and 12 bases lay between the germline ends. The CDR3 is CASSSGPQPYNEQFF. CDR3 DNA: TGTGCCAGCAGTTCGGGACCGCAACCCTACAATGAGCAGTTCTTC.

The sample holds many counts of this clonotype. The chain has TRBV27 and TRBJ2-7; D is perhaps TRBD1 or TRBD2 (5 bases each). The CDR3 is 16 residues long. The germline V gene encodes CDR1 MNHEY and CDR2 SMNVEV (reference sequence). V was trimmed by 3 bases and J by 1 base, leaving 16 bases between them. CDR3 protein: CASSLGLSGPSYEQYF. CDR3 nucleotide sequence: TGTGCCAGCAGTTTGGGGTTGTCGGGACCGTCCTACGAGCAGTACTTC.

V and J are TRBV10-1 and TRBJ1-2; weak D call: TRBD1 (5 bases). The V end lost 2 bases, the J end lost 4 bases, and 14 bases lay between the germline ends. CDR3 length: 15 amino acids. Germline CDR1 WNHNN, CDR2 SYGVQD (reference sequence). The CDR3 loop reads CASSELYSGPYGYTF. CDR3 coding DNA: TGCGCCAGCAGTGAGCTTTATTCGGGGCCCTATGGCTACACCTTC.

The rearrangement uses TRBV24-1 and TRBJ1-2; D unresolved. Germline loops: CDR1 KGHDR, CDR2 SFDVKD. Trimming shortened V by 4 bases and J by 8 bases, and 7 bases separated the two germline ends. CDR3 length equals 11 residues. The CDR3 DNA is TGTGCCACCAGTGACCCGGACGGCTACACCTTC. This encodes CATSDPDGYTF.

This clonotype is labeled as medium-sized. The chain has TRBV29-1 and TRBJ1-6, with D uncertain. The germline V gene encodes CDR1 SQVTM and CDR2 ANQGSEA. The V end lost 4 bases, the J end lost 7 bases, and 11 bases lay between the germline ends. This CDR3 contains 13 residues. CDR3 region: CSVAVDVNSPLHF. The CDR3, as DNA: TGCAGCGTTGCCGTAGACGTAAATTCACCCCTCCACTTT.

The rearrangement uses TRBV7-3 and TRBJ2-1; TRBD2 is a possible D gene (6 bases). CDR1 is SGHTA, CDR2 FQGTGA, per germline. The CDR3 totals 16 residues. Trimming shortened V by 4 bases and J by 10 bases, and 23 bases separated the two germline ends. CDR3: CASSYDGRGQNEEQFF. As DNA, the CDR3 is TGTGCCAGCAGCTATGACGGGAGAGGGCAGAACGAGGAGCAGTTCTTC.

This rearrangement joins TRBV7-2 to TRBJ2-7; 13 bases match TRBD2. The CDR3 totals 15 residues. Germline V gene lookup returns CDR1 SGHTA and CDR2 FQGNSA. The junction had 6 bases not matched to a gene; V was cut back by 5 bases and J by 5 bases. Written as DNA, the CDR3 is TGTGCCAGCAGCCCCACTAGCGGGAGGGTCCACGAGCAGTACTTC. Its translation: CASSPTSGRVHEQYF.

CDR3 residues: CAWKTSGTTYEQYF. The CDR3 DNA is TGTGCCTGGAAGACTAGCGGGACTACCTACGAGCAGTACTTC. This chain links TRBV30 with TRBJ2-7, with 11 bases fitting TRBD2. The CDR3 is made up of 14 amino acids. Germline trimming cut 4 bases from V and 2 bases from J; bases unmatched to any gene: 4. Germline V gene lookup returns CDR1 GTSNPN and CDR2 SVGIG (reference sequence).

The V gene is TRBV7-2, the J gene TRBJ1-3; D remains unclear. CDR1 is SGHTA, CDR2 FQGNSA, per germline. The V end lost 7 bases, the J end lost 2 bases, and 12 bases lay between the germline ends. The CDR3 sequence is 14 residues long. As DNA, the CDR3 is TGTGCCAGCACCCCATCCTATCCTGGAAACACCATATATTTT. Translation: CASTPSYPGNTIYF.

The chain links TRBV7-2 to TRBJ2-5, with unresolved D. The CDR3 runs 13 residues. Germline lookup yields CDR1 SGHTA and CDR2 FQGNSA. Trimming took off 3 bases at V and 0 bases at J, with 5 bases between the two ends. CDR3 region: CASSFWNQETQYF. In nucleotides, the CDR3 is TGTGCCAGCAGCTTTTGGAACCAAGAGACCCAGTACTTC. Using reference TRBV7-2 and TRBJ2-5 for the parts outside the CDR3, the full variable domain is GAGVSQSPSNKVTEKGKDVELRCDPISGHTALYWYRQSLGQGLEFLIYFQGNSAPDKSGLPSDRFSAERTGGSVSTLTIQRTQQEDSAVYLCASSFWNQETQYFGPGTRLLVL.

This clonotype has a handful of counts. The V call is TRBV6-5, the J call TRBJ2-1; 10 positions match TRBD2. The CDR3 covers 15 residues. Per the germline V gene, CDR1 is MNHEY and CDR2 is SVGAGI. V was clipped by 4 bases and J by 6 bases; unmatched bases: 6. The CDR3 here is CASSFGLAALNEQFF. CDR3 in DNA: TGTGCCAGCAGTTTCGGACTAGCGGCTCTCAATGAGCAGTTCTTC.

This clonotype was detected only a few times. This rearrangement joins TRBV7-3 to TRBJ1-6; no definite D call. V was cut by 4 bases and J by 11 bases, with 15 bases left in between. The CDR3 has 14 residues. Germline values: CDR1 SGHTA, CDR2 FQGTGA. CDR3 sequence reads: CASSSIAGGAPLHF. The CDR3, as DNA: TGTGCCAGCAGCTCAATAGCAGGAGGAGCACCCCTCCACTTT.

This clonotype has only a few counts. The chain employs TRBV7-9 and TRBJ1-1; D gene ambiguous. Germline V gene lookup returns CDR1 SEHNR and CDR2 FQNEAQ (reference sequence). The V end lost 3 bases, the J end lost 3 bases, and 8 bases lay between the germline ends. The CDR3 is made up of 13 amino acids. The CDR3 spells CASSFQEHTEAFF. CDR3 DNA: TGTGCCAGCAGCTTCCAGGAACACACTGAAGCTTTCTTT.

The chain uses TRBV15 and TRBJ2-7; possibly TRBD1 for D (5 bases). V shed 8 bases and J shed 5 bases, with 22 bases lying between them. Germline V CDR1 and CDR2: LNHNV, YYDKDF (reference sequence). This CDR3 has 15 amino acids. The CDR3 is CATRETAQGRDEQYF. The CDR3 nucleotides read TGTGCCACCCGCGAGACGGCCCAGGGCCGGGACGAGCAGTACTTC.

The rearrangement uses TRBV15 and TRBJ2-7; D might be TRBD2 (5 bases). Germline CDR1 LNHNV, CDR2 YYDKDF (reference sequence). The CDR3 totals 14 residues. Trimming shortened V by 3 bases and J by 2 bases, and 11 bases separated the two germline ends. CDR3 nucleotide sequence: TGTGCCACCAGCAGGAGGGCCTTCCCCTACGAGCAGTACTTC. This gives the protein CATSRRAFPYEQYF. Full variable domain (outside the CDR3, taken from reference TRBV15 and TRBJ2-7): DAMVIQNPRYQVTQFGKPVTLSCSQTLNHNVMYWYQQKSSQAPKLLFHYYDKDFNNEADTPDNFQSRRPNTSFCFLDIRSPGLGDTAMYLCATSRRAFPYEQYFGPGTRLTVT.